Following are 6 T cell receptor beta chains from one sample sequenced in a study of CD8+CD57+ T cells in acquired aplastic anemia. The use of genomic DNA as template underpinned the TCR beta VDJ and CDR3 profiling. TCRdb re-called the reads with MiXCR, one entry per CDR3 protein. The table shows approximately 40,000 distinct CDR3 sequences, with 63% occurring only once. Flow cytometry had shown expanded CD8+CD57+ cells in the patients chosen for sequencing. The sequenced sample was sorted CD4+, CD8+, or CD8+CD57+ T cells (not recorded which) from PBMCs. The receptor source for this set is a human donor with aplastic anemia.

This sequence joins TRBV7-8 and TRBJ2-7; the match to TRBD1 covers 7 bases. The CDR3 is made up of 14 amino acids. Trimming at V came to 4 bases and at J to 2 bases, leaving 5 bases not matched to a gene. CDR1 is SGHVS, CDR2 FQNEAQ, per germline. CDR3 bases: TGTGCCAGCAGCTCCCCGGGACAGACCTACGAGCAGTACTTC. This gives the protein CASSSPGQTYEQYF.

The rearrangement links TRBV7-6 to TRBJ2-5; unclear D gene. Between the trimmed V and J ends, which lost 0 bases and 1 base, there was a span of 15 bases. Germline-derived CDR1 and CDR2 are SGHVS and FNYEAQ. The CDR3 is 17 residues long. The CDR3 DNA sequence: TGTGCCAGCAGCTTAGCCTGGTCTTTTGAGGTCCAAGAGACCCAGTACTTC. It specifies CASSLAWSFEVQETQYF.

The rearrangement links TRBV7-9 to TRBJ2-1; D gene unclear. The germline CDR1 and CDR2 sequences are SEHNR and FQNEAQ (reference sequence). The CDR3 contains 12 residues. Trimming removed 5 bases at V and 10 bases at J, with 12 bases between. The CDR3 is CASSTSLIEQFF. CDR3 DNA sequence: TGTGCCAGCAGCACCTCACTAATAGAGCAGTTCTTC.

This clonotype has only a few counts. The junction does not match germline at one end; this may be a read error. The DNA of the CDR3 is TGCGCCAGCAGCGAGTCTGGCAGTTACTCTCCAGGGAGGGACGAGCAGTACTTC. Its translation is CASSESGSYSPGRDEQYF. V and J are TRBV10-1 and TRBJ2-7; 7 nucleotides align to TRBD2. CDR1 and CDR2 from the germline V gene are WNHNN and SYGVQD (reference sequence). The CDR3 loop spans 18 amino acids.

Ten or more counts support this clonotype. The chain is built from TRBV2 and TRBJ2-7; TRBD1 matches 8 bases. CDR3 length equals 13 residues. Germline V gives CDR1 SNHLY, CDR2 FYNNEI. Germline trimming cut 4 bases from V and 1 base from J; bases unmatched to any gene: 0. The CDR3 nucleotides are TGTGCCAGCAGTGGGACAGGGTCCTACGAGCAGTACTTC. It codes for CASSGTGSYEQYF.

The chain has TRBV7-9 and TRBJ2-5; 10 bases are a match to TRBD2. The ends lost 5 bases at V and 5 bases at J; junction bases unmatched: 8. The CDR3 loop spans 15 amino acids. Germline V CDR1 and CDR2: SEHNR, FQNEAQ (reference sequence). The CDR3 DNA reads as TGTGCCAGCAGCCAAGAGCGGGGGGGCGAGGAGACCCAGTACTTC. This codes for CASSQERGGEETQYF.